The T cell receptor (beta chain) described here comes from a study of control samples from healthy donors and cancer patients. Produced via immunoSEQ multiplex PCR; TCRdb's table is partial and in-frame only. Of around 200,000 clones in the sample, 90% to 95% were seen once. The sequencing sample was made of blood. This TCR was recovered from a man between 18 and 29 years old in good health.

The CDR3 DNA reads as TGTGCCAGCAGTGTAGTTGGGAACACTGAAGCTTTCTTT. Residues: CASSVVGNTEAFF. The chain joins TRBV2 to TRBJ1-1; D unresolved. The CDR3 totals 13 residues. From germline, CDR1 is SNHLY and CDR2 FYNNEI. V was clipped by 4 bases and J by 1 base, with 7 bases between them.